This T cell receptor beta chain was sequenced for a study of shared clonotypes between healthy human individuals. HIV-negative, healthy adults without recent acute infections or vaccinations were the donors. On this clone itself: Its target is unknown.

Germline V CDR1 and CDR2: ENHRY, SYGVKD. Trimming removed 0 bases from V and 2 bases from J, with 10 bases in between. The CDR3 length is 16 residues. Whole-study results and caveats: Memory subsets generally showed smaller estimated richness than naive subsets did.

The method was immunoSEQ multiplex PCR; TCRdb's version includes in-frame clones alone and lacks a portion of them. This sample carries about 1 million clones, roughly 75% of them seen once, and the ten largest clones take approximately 1.5%. Sequencing was carried out using memory CD4+ T cells sorted from blood. Subset of the sample: CD45RA-negative fraction. This clonotype was obtained from a man younger than 35 in good health. This chain connects TRBV10-3 to TRBJ1-4; D not resolved. CDR3 DNA sequence: TGTGCCATCAGTGAGTCCGCGACAACCACTAATGAAAAACTGTTTTTT. Its protein product is CAISESATTTNEKLFF.